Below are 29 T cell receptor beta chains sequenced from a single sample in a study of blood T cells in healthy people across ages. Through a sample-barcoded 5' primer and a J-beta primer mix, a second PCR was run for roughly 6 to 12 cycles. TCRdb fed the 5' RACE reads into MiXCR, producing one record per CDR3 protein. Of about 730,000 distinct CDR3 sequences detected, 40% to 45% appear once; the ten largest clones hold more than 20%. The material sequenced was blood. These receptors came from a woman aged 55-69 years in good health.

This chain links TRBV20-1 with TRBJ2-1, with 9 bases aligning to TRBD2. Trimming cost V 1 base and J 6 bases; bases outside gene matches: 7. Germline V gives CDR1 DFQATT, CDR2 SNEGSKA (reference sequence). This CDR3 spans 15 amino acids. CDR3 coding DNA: TGCAGTGCTAGAGGCGGTGGCGGGGGGGCCAATGAGCAGTTCTTC. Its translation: CSARGGGGGANEQFF.

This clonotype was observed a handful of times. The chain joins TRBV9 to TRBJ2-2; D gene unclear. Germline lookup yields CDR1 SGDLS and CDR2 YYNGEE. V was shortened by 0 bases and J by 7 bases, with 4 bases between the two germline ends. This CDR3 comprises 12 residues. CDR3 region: CASSVVNGELFF. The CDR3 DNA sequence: TGTGCCAGCAGCGTAGTAAACGGGGAGCTGTTTTTT.

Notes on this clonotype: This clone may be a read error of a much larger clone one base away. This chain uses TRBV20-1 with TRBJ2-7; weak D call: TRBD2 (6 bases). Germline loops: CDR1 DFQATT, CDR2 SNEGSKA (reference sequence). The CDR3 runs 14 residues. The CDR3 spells CGVEAGQNRYEQYF. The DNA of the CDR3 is TGCGGTGTGGAGGCGGGGCAAAACCGCTACGAGCAGTACTTC.

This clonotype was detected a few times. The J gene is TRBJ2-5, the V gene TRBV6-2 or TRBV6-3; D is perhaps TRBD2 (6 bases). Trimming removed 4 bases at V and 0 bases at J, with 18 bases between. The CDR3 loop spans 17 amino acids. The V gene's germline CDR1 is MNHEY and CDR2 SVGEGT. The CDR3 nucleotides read TGTGCCAGCAGTTCTCCGTTCGGGACTTTTTACCAAGAGACCCAGTACTTC. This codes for CASSSPFGTFYQETQYF.

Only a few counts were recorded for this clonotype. In nucleotides, the CDR3 is TGCGCCAGCAGCCAAGATGGGTCAGGAAATAACTATGGCTACACCTTC. It codes for CASSQDGSGNNYGYTF. This chain connects TRBV4-1 to TRBJ1-2; D uncertain. V lost 0 bases, J lost 1 base, and 12 bases lay in between. The CDR3 runs 16 residues. Looked up from germline, CDR1 is MGHRA and CDR2 is YSYEKL.

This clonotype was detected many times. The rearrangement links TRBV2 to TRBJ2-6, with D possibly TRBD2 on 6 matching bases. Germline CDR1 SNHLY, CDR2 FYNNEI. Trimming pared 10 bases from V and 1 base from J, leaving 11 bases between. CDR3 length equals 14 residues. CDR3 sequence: CATYAGSGANVLTF. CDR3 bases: TGTGCCACTTATGCGGGGTCTGGGGCCAACGTCCTGACTTTC.

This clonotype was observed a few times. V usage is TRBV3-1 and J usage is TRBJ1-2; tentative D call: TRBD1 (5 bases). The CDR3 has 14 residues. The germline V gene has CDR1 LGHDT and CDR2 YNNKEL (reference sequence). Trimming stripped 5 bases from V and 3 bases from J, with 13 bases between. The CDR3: CASSARGGDYGYTF. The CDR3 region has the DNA TGTGCCAGCAGCGCCCGTGGGGGAGACTATGGCTACACCTTC.

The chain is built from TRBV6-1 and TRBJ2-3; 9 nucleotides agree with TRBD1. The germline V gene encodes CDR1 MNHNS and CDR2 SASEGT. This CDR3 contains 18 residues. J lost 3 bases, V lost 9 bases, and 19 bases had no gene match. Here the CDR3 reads CARPGQGRMGPRTDTQYF. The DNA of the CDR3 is TGTGCCAGACCGGGACAGGGTAGAATGGGGCCGAGGACAGATACGCAGTATTTT.

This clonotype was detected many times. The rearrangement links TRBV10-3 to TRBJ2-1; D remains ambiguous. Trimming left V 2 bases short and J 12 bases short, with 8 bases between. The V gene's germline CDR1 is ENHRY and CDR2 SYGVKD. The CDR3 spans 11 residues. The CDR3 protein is CAISETDRQFF. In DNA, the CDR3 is TGTGCCATCAGTGAGACGGATCGGCAGTTCTTC.

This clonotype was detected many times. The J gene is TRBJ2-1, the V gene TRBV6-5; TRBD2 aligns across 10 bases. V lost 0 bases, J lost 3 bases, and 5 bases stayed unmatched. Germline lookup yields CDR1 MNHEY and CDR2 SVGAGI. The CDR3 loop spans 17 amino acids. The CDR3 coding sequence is TGTGCCAGCAGTTACTCGGCTAGCGGGAGTTTCTACAATGAGCAGTTCTTC. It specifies CASSYSASGSFYNEQFF.

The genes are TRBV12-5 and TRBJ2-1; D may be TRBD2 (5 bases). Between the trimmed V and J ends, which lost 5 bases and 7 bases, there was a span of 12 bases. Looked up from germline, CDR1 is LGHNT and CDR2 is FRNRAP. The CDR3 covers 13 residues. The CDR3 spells CASGPRDGNEQFF. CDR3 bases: TGTGCTAGTGGTCCGAGGGATGGGAATGAGCAGTTCTTC.

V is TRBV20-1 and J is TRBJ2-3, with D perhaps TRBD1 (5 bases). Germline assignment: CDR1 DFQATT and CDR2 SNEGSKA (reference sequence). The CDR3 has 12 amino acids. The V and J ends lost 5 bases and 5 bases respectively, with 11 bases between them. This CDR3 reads CSAGRQLDTQYF. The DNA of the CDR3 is TGCAGTGCTGGACGACAGCTAGATACGCAGTATTTT.

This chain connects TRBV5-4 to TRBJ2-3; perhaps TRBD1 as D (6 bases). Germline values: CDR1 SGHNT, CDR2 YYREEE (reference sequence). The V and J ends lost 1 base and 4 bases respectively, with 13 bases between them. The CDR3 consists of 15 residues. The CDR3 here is CASSLQGRESDTQYF. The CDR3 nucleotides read TGTGCCAGCAGCTTGCAGGGGCGCGAGTCAGATACGCAGTATTTT.

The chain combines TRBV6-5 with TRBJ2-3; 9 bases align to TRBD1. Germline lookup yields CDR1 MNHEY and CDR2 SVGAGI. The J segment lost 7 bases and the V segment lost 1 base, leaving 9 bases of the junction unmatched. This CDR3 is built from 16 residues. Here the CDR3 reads CASSYWRDRAGYTQYF. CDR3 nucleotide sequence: TGTGCCAGCAGTTACTGGAGGGACAGGGCAGGCTATACGCAGTATTTT.

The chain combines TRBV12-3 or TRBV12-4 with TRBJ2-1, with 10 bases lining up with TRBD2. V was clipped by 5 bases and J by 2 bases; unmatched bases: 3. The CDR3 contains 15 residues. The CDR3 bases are TGTGCCAGCAGTAACAGCGGGAGGGCCTACAATGAGCAGTTCTTC. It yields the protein CASSNSGRAYNEQFF.

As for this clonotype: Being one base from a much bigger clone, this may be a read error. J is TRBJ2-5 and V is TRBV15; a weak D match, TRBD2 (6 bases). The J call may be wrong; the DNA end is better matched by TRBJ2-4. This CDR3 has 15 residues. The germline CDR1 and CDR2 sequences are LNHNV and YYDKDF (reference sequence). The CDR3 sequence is CATSRASGDGNIQYF. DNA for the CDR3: TGTGCCACCAGCAGAGCTTCGGGAGACGGGAACATTCAGTACTTC.

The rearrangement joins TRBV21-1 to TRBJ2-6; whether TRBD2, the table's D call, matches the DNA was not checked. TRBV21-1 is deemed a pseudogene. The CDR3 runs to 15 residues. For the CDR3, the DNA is TGTGCCAGCAGGAAGACTAGTACTGGGGCCAACGTCCTGACTTTC. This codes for CASRKTSTGANVLTF.

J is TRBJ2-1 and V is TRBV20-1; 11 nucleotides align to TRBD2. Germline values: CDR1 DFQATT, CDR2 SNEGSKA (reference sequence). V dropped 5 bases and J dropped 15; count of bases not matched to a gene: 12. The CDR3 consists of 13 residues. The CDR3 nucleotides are TGCAGTGCTGGCGTAGCGGGGGGGGAAAGAGTGTTCTTC. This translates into CSAGVAGGERVFF.

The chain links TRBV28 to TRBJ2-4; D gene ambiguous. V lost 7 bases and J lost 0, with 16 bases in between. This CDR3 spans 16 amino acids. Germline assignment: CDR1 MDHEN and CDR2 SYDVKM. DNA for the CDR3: TGTGCCAGCAACCGAAAAGGGTTTTTAGCCAAAAACATTCAGTACTTC. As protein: CASNRKGFLAKNIQYF.

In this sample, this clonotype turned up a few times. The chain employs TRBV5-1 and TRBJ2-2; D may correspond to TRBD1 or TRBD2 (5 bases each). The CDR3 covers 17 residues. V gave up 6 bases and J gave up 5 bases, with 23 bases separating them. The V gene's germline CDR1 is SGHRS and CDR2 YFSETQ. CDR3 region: CASIRTPGQGGTGELFF. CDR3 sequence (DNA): TGCGCCAGCATCCGGACTCCAGGGCAGGGCGGAACCGGGGAGCTGTTTTTT.

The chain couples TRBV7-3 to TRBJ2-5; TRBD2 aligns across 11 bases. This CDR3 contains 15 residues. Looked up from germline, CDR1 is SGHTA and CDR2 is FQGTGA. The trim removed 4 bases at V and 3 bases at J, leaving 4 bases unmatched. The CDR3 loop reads CASSWAGLAEETQYF. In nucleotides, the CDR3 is TGTGCCAGCAGCTGGGCGGGACTAGCGGAAGAGACCCAGTACTTC.

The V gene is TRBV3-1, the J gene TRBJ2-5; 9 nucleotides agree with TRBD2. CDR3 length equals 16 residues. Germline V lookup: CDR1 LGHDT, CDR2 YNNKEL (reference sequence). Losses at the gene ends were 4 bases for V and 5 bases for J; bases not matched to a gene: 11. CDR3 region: CASSLGELAGSETQYF. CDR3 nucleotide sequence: TGTGCCAGCAGCCTAGGCGAGCTAGCGGGGTCGGAGACCCAGTACTTC.

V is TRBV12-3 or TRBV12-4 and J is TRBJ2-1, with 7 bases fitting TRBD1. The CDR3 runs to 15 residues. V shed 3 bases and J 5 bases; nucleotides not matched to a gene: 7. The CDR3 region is CASSFRTGGNNEQFF. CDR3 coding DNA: TGTGCCAGCAGTTTTCGGACAGGCGGCAACAATGAGCAGTTCTTC.

CDR3 loop: CASMTRTGTRGLYNEQFF. The CDR3 DNA reads TGTGCCAGTATGACCCGGACAGGGACGAGGGGCCTCTACAATGAGCAGTTCTTC. The chain employs TRBV6-1 and TRBJ2-1, with 8 bases that match TRBD1. Losses at the gene ends were 9 bases for V and 3 bases for J; bases not matched to a gene: 19. Germline V gene lookup returns CDR1 MNHNS and CDR2 SASEGT. The CDR3 sequence is 18 residues long.

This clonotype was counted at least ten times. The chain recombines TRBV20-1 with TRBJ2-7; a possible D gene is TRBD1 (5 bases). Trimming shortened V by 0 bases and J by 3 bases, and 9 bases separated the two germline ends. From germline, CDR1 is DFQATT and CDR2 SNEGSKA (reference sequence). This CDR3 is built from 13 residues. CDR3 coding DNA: TGCAGTGCTAGAGATCGACAGCTCTACGAGCAGTACTTC. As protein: CSARDRQLYEQYF.

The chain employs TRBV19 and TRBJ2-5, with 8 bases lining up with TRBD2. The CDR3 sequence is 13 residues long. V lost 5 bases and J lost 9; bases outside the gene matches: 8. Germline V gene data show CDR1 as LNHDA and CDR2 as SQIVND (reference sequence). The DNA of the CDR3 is TGTGCCAGTAGTCCCGGGACTAGTGGCGCCCAGTACTTC. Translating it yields CASSPGTSGAQYF.

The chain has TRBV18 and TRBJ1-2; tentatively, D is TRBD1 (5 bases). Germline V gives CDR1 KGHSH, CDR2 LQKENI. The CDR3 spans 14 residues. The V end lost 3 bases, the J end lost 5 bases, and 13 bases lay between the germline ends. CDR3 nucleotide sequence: TGTGCCAGCTCACCCCAGGGAAACGATTATGGCTACACCTTC. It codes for CASSPQGNDYGYTF.

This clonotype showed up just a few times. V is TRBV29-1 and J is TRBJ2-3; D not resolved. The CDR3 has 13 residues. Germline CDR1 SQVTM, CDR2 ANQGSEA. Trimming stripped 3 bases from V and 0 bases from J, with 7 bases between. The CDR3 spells CSVDSTSTDTQYF. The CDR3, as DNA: TGCAGCGTTGATTCCACTAGCACAGATACGCAGTATTTT.

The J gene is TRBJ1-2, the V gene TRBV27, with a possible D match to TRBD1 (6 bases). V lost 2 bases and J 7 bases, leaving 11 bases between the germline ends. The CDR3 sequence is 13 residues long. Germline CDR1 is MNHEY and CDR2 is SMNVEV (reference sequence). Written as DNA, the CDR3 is TGTGCCAGCAGTTTAACGGACAGCCGTGGCTACACCTTC. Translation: CASSLTDSRGYTF.